Listed here are 14 T cell receptor beta chains from one sample, sequenced in a study of cytomegalovirus exposure and HLA in healthy donors. PCR used 60 Vbeta primers and 13 Jbeta primers. Repertoires were generated with immunoSEQ multiplex PCR, while TCRdb's copy carries only in-frame clones and drops some. The sample lists more than 150,000 clones; approximately 73% were seen once. Sequenced: PBMCs. The receptors derive from a young woman in good health and CMV-seropositive.

J is TRBJ1-5 and V is TRBV30; a weak D match, TRBD1 (5 bases). The CDR3 sequence is 14 residues long. The ends were cut back, 2 bases at V and 6 bases at J, with 14 bases in the middle. Germline assignment: CDR1 GTSNPN and CDR2 SVGIG (reference sequence). DNA of the CDR3: TGTGCCTGGAGTATAGGCAGGGCCTCTCAGCCCCAGCATTTT. It codes for CAWSIGRASQPQHF.

This clone showed up just a few times. The rearrangement joins TRBV5-1 to TRBJ2-1, with 7 bases aligning to TRBD2. After removal of 1 base from V and 3 bases from J, the junction contained 7 bases not matched to a gene. This CDR3 is built from 16 residues. CDR1 is SGHRS and CDR2 is YFSETQ in the germline V gene. The CDR3 reads CASSLLAGVGYNEQFF. The CDR3 DNA is TGCGCCAGCAGCTTGTTGGCGGGGGTCGGCTACAATGAGCAGTTCTTC.

This sequence joins TRBV19 and TRBJ2-1; perhaps TRBD2 as D (5 bases). This CDR3 comprises 13 residues. V was trimmed by 7 bases and J by 0 bases, leaving 7 bases between them. Germline V gives CDR1 LNHDA, CDR2 SQIVND (reference sequence). The CDR3: CASMGSSYNEQFF. The CDR3 DNA reads as TGTGCCAGTATGGGGAGCTCCTACAATGAGCAGTTCTTC.

CDR3 sequence: CASSTWGDQPQHF. CDR3 sequence (DNA): TGTGCCAGCAGCACGTGGGGGGATCAGCCCCAGCATTTT. This chain links TRBV28 with TRBJ1-5; D might be TRBD1 (5 bases). The CDR3 covers 13 residues. V gave up 6 bases and J gave up 5 bases, with 11 bases separating them. Germline loops: CDR1 MDHEN, CDR2 SYDVKM.

This clone occurred once. The V call is TRBV7-2, the J call TRBJ2-2; the match to TRBD1 covers 11 bases. V lost 5 bases, J lost 8 bases, and 7 bases stayed unmatched. The V gene's germline CDR1 is SGHTA and CDR2 FQGNSA. This CDR3 has 15 residues. CDR3 sequence reads: CASSLRTGGRGELFF. For the CDR3, the DNA is TGTGCCAGCAGCCTCCGGACAGGGGGCAGGGGGGAGCTGTTTTTT.

The V and J genes are TRBV27 and TRBJ2-5; weak D call: TRBD1 (5 bases). The J call may be incorrect, as the DNA end agrees better with TRBJ2-7. CDR3 size: 14 residues. The germline CDR1 and CDR2 sequences are MNHEY and SMNVEV (reference sequence). The CDR3 sequence is CASGQGAGTYEQYF. The CDR3 bases are TGTGCCAGCGGCCAAGGGGCAGGCACCTACGAGCAGTACTTC.

This chain joins TRBV5-1 and TRBJ2-7; 9 positions match TRBD1. This CDR3 is built from 16 residues. CDR1 and CDR2 (germline): SGHRS, YFSETQ. The junction had 14 bases not matched to a gene; V was cut back by 5 bases and J by 5 bases. CDR3 protein: CASRPRPGRQGDEQYF. CDR3 bases: TGCGCCAGCAGACCCCGTCCGGGAAGACAGGGGGACGAGCAGTACTTC.

This clone has only one observation. The J gene is TRBJ2-1, the V gene TRBV30; D might be TRBD2 (5 bases). V was shortened by 0 bases and J by 9 bases, with 9 bases between the two germline ends. CDR1 GTSNPN and CDR2 SVGIG come from the germline V gene (reference sequence). This CDR3 spans 12 amino acids. Here the CDR3 DNA reads TGTGCCTGGAGTGTACGGGGAACTGAGCAGTTCTTC. This encodes CAWSVRGTEQFF.

The chain couples TRBV7-2 to TRBJ2-5; TRBD2 matches at 8 bases. Germline V CDR1 and CDR2: SGHTA, FQGNSA. Trimming removed 4 bases from V and 7 bases from J; junction bases left unmatched: 8. The CDR3 is 14 amino acids. CDR3 DNA sequence: TGTGCCAGCAGCTCGGCGGGGGGTCACGGGACCCAGTACTTC. Amino acid sequence: CASSSAGGHGTQYF.

The chain employs TRBV7-2 and TRBJ2-1; D is uncertain. With 4 bases removed from V and 11 bases from J, the gap between germline ends came to 9 bases. This CDR3 has 11 residues. In germline, CDR1 is SGHTA, CDR2 FQGNSA. The CDR3 here is CASSSRSQQFF. CDR3 sequence (DNA): TGTGCCAGCAGCTCCCGGTCTCAGCAGTTCTTC.

This clone was observed a single time. This chain connects TRBV6-1 to TRBJ2-5, with 10 positions matching TRBD2. The ends lost 7 bases at V and 1 base at J; junction bases unmatched: 3. The germline gives CDR1 MNHNS, CDR2 SASEGT. This CDR3 is built from 14 residues. The CDR3 spells CASTLAGGQETQYF. In DNA form, the CDR3 reads TGTGCCAGCACTTTAGCGGGGGGCCAAGAGACCCAGTACTTC.

The sample holds a few counts of this clone. This chain connects TRBV18 to TRBJ2-7; TRBD1 agrees at 9 bases. The CDR3 runs to 15 residues. Losses at the gene ends were 2 bases for V and 1 base for J; bases not matched to a gene: 3. Germline values: CDR1 KGHSH, CDR2 LQKENI. The CDR3 DNA is TGTGCCAGCTCACCATGGACAGGGGTTTCCTACGAGCAGTACTTC. Its protein is CASSPWTGVSYEQYF.

The chain has TRBV10-2 and TRBJ1-2; possibly TRBD1 for D (5 bases). V was shortened by 7 bases and J by 6 bases, with 6 bases between the two germline ends. The CDR3 totals 10 residues. The germline V gene has CDR1 WSHSY and CDR2 SAAADI. CDR3 amino acids: CASKGDGYTF. In DNA form, the CDR3 reads TGCGCCAGCAAAGGGGATGGCTACACCTTC.

The chain is built from TRBV11-3 and TRBJ2-7; 9 bases fit TRBD1. Per germline, CDR1 SGHNT and CDR2 YENEEA. This CDR3 is built from 14 residues. Germline trimming cut 6 bases from V and 6 bases from J; bases unmatched to any gene: 9. The CDR3 reads CASSRDRGKSEQYF. The CDR3, as DNA: TGTGCCAGCAGTCGAGACAGGGGGAAATCCGAGCAGTACTTC.